This entry features one TCR beta chain sequence. Per germline, CDR1 SGHAT and CDR2 FQNNGV. V dropped 4 bases and J dropped 4; count of bases not matched to a gene: 9. CDR3 size: 15 residues. These data belong to a study of blood T cell repertoires in COVID-19. About the research overall: PBMCs, B-cell-depleted T cells, or T cells provided the cDNA or gDNA that made up the material.

Authors' processing steps: Amplification of reference gene primers was used by the study to estimate nucleated cell counts. The repertoire was sequenced with immunoSEQ multiplex PCR; TCRdb's copy has only in-frame clones and lacks some. From that table come the V and J calls and clone size; the DNA was used to work out D and trimming. The data hold about 380,000 clones, with roughly 91% observed a single time. The receptor's source is a woman aged 18-35 years who had recovered from COVID-19. The chain uses TRBV11-2 and TRBJ1-2; the match to TRBD1 covers 7 bases. Material: PBMCs or T cells enriched from blood (not recorded which). CDR3 bases: TGTGCCAGCAGCTGGACAGGAACCAGTTCCTATGGCTACACCTTC. Its protein is CASSWTGTSSYGYTF.